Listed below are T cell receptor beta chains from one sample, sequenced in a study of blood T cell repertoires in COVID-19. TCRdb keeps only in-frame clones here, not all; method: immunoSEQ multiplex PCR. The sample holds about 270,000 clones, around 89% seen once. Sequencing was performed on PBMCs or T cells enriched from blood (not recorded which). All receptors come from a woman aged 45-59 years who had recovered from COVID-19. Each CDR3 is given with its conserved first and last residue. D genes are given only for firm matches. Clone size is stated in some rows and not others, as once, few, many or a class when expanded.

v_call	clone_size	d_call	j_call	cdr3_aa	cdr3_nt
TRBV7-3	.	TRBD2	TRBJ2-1	CASSILAGATYNEQFF	TGTGCCAGCAGCATCTTAGCGGGAGCGACCTACAATGAGCAGTTCTTC
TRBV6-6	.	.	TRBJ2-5	CASRHRGGQETQYF	TGTGCCAGCAGACATCGAGGGGGACAAGAGACCCAGTACTTC
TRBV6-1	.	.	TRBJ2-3	CASSERQGSTDTQYF	TGTGCCAGCAGTGAAAGGCAGGGTAGCACAGATACGCAGTATTTT
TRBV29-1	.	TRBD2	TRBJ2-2	CSVTGTKDTGELFF	TGCAGCGTAACCGGGACTAAAGACACCGGGGAGCTGTTTTTT
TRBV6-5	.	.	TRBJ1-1	CASSYAGNTEAFF	TGTGCCAGCAGTTACGCGGGGAACACTGAAGCTTTCTTT
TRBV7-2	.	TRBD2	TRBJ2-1	CASSTSSGRSNNEQFF	TGTGCCAGCAGCACCTCTAGCGGGAGGAGTAATAATGAGCAGTTCTTC
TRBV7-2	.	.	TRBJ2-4	CASSLAADTSGNIQYF	TGTGCCAGCAGCTTAGCGGCGGACACCTCCGGAAACATTCAGTACTTC
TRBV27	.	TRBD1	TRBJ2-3	CASSPLGQGLNTQYF	TGTGCCAGCAGTCCCCTGGGACAGGGGTTAAATACGCAGTATTTT
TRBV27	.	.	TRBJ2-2	CASSPPGTGELFF	TGTGCCAGCAGTCCGCCGGGGACCGGGGAGCTGTTTTTT
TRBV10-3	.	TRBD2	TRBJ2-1	CASARAGGRNEQFF	TGTGCCAGTGCGCGAGCGGGAGGTCGTAATGAGCAGTTCTTC
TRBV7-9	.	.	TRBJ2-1	CASSPSLNEQFF	TGTGCCAGCAGCCCAAGCCTCAATGAGCAGTTCTTC
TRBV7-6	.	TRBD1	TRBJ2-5	CASSLEHQGAQETQYF	TGTGCCAGCAGCTTAGAACATCAGGGGGCCCAAGAGACCCAGTACTTC
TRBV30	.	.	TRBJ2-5	CAWATGYETQYF	TGTGCCTGGGCTACAGGGTACGAGACCCAGTACTTC
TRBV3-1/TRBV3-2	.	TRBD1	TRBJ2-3	CASSSRDRVSTDTQYF	TGTGCCAGCAGCTCCCGGGACAGGGTGTCCACAGATACGCAGTATTTT
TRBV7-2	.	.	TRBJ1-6	CASSLDTASSPLHF	TGTGCCAGCAGCTTAGACACCGCCAGTTCACCCCTCCACTTT
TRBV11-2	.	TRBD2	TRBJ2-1	CASSLTSGRIPEQFF	TGTGCCAGCAGCTTGACTAGCGGGAGGATCCCTGAGCAGTTCTTC
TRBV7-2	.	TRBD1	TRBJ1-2	CASGTGDGYTF	TGTGCCAGTGGGACAGGGGACGGCTACACCTTC
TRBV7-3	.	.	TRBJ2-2	CASGANTGELFF	TGTGCTTCGGGGGCGAACACCGGGGAGCTGTTTTTT
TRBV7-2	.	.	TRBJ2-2	CASSGYQGPNTGELFF	TGTGCCAGCAGCGGATATCAGGGGCCGAACACCGGGGAGCTGTTTTTT
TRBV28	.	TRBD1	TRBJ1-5	CASSSRTGWDQPQHF	TGTGCCAGCAGTTCTCGGACAGGGTGGGATCAGCCCCAGCATTTT
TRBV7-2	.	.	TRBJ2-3	CASNEGGATDTQYF	TGTGCGAGTAATGAAGGGGGAGCCACAGATACGCAGTATTTT
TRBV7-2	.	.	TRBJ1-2	CASSLAFIQNYGYTF	TGTGCCAGCAGCTTAGCGTTCATACAAAACTATGGCTACACCTTC
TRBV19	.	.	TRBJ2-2	CASSISGGASNTGELFF	TGTGCCAGTAGTATTTCGGGGGGCGCATCGAACACCGGGGAGCTGTTTTTT
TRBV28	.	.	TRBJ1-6	CASRAPNSPLHF	TGTGCCAGCAGGGCACCGAATTCACCCCTCCACTTT
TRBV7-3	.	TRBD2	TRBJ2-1	CASSTTSGRLNEQFF	TGTGCCAGCAGCACGACTAGCGGGAGGTTAAATGAGCAGTTCTTC
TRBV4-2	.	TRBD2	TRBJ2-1	CASRPSGTSGNEQFF	TGTGCCAGCAGACCGTCGGGGACTAGCGGGAATGAGCAGTTCTTC
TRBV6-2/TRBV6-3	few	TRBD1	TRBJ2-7	CASSKTGISYEQYF	TGTGCCAGCAGTAAGACAGGGATCTCCTACGAGCAGTACTTC
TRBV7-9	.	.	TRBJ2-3	CASSLAGSGDTQYF	TGTGCCAGCAGCTTAGCGGGGAGCGGAGATACGCAGTATTTT
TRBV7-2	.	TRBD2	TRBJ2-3	CASSPRLAGLVDTQYF	TGTGCCAGCAGCCCCCGACTAGCGGGATTGGTAGATACGCAGTATTTT
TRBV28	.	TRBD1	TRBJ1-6	CASTLRDSKISPLHF	TGTGCCAGCACTCTCCGGGACAGCAAAATTTCACCCCTCCACTTT
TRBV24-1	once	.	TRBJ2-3	CATSESGISDTQYF	TGTGCCACCAGTGAAAGCGGAATATCGGATACGCAGTATTTT
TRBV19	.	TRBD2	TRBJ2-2	CASKETSDGGELFF	TGTGCCAGTAAAGAGACTAGCGATGGCGGGGAGCTGTTTTTT
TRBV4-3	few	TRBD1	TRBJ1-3	CASSHGLGQGVGNTIYF	TGCGCCAGCAGCCACGGGTTGGGACAGGGAGTTGGAAACACCATATATTTT
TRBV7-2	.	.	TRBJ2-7	CASSQRRGSGPLGGQYF	TGTGCCAGCAGTCAGAGGAGGGGTAGCGGTCCTCTCGGAGGGCAGTACTTC
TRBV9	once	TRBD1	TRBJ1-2	CASSEGPGQGPYGYTF	TGTGCCAGCAGCGAGGGGCCGGGACAGGGCCCTTATGGCTACACCTTC
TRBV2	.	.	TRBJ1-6	CASSEVSGRLINSPLHF	TGTGCCAGCAGTGAAGTTTCAGGGCGACTTATTAATTCACCCCTCCACTTT
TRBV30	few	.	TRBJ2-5	CAWSVHETQYF	TGTGCCTGGAGTGTACATGAGACCCAGTACTTC
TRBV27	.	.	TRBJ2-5	CASSSHRVRETQYF	TGTGCCAGCAGTTCCCACAGGGTTCGGGAGACCCAGTACTTC
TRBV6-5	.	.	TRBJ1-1	CASSREGVNTEAFF	TGTGCCAGCAGCAGAGAAGGGGTGAACACTGAAGCTTTCTTT
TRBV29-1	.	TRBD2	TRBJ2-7	CSVDWQLLAGEDHEQYF	TGCAGCGTTGATTGGCAACTACTAGCGGGAGAAGACCACGAGCAGTACTTC
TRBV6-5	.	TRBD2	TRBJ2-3	CASSVREGADTQYF	TGTGCCAGCTCCGTACGGGAGGGAGCAGATACGCAGTATTTT
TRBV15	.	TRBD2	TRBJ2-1	CATSRTPSGSRGEQFF	TGTGCCACCAGCAGAACACCTAGCGGGAGCAGGGGTGAGCAGTTCTTC
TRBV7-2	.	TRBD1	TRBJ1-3	CASSLGQGATGNTIYF	TGTGCCAGCAGCTTAGGACAGGGGGCGACTGGAAACACCATATATTTT
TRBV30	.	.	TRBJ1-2	CAWTAGSAGGYTF	TGTGCCTGGACTGCAGGGTCGGCGGGGGGCTACACCTTC
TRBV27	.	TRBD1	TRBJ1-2	CASSLGGQGGYTF	TGTGCCAGCAGTCTAGGGGGACAGGGAGGCTACACCTTC
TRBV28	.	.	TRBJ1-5	CASSPQAGWYQPQHF	TGTGCCAGCAGCCCACAGGCAGGGTGGTATCAGCCCCAGCATTTT
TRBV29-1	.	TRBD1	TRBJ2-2	CSVGQGKTGELFF	TGCAGCGTTGGACAGGGAAAGACCGGGGAGCTGTTTTTT
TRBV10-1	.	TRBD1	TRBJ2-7	CASEDRDSEQYF	TGCGCCAGCGAGGACAGGGACAGCGAGCAGTACTTC
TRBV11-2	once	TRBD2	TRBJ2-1	CASSVGLAGSNEQFF	TGTGCCAGCAGCGTGGGGCTAGCGGGGAGCAATGAGCAGTTCTTC
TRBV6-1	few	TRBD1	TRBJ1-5	CASSEVGGGQPQHF	TGTGCCAGCAGTGAAGTAGGGGGCGGCCAGCCCCAGCATTTT
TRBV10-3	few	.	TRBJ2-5	CAISDSGTETQYF	TGTGCCATCAGTGATTCAGGGACTGAGACCCAGTACTTC
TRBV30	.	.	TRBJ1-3	CAWSAQNSGNTIYF	TGTGCCTGGAGTGCCCAGAACTCTGGAAACACCATATATTTT
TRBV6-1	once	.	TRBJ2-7	CASSDPAGVAYEQYF	TGTGCCAGCAGTGACCCGGCAGGTGTCGCCTACGAGCAGTACTTC
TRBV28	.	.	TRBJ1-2	CASSLSLNYGYTF	TGTGCCAGCAGTTTATCCCTTAACTATGGCTACACCTTC
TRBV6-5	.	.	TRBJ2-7	CASREGQLFSYEQYF	TGTGCCAGCAGGGAGGGACAGCTATTCTCCTACGAGCAGTACTTC
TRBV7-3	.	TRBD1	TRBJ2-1	CASSFEGAGGEQFF	TGTGCCAGCAGCTTCGAGGGCGCAGGGGGAGAGCAGTTCTTC
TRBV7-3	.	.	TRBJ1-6	CASSSQGGENSPLHF	TGTGCCAGCAGCTCCCAAGGAGGGGAAAATTCACCCCTCCACTTT
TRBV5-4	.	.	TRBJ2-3	CASSLASTDTQYF	TGTGCCAGCAGCTTGGCTAGCACAGATACGCAGTATTTT
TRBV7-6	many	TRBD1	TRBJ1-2	CASSRTGDYGYTF	TGTGCCAGCAGCCGGACAGGAGACTATGGCTACACCTTC
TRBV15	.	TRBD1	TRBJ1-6	CATSRKSGTGAYYSNSPLHF	TGTGCCACCAGCAGAAAATCCGGGACAGGGGCTTATTATAGTAATTCACCCCTCCACTTT